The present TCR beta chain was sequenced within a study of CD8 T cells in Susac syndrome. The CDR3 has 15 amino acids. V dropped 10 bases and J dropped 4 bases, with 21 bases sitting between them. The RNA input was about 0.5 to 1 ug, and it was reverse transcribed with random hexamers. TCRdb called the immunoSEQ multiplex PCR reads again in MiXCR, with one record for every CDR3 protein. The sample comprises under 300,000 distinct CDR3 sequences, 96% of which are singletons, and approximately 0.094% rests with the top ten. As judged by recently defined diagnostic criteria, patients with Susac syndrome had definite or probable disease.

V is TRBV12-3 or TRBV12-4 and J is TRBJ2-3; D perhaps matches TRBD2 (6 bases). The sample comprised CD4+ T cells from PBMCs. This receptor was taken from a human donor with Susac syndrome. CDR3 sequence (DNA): TGTGCCACTTCTCGGCTGCGGGATCTCGCAGATACGCAGTATTTT. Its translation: CATSRLRDLADTQYF.